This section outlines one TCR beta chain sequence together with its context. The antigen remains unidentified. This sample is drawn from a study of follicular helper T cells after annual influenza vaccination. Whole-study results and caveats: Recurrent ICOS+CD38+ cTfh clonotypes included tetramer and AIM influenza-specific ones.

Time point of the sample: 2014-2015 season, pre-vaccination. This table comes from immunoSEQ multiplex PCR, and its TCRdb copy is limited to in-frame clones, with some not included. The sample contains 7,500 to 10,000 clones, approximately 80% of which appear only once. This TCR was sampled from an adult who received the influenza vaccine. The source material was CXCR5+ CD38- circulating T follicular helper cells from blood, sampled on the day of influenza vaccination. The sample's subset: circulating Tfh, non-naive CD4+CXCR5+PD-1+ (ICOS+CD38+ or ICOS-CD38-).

The CDR3 region has the DNA TGTGCCAGCTCACCCCTTGCGTTGAGTAAAAACGGGAATGTAGAGACCCAGTACTTC. This codes for CASSPLALSKNGNVETQYF. V usage is TRBV18 and J usage is TRBJ2-5; D may be TRBD2 (5 bases). CDR3 length equals 19 residues. Trimming removed 3 bases at V and 4 bases at J, with 27 bases between. Germline CDR1 is KGHSH and CDR2 is LQKENI.